A single sample is the source of the 9 T cell receptor beta chains below, sequenced in a study of neurological immune-mediated disorders. Using its own MiXCR run on the 5' RACE reads, TCRdb lists one record per CDR3 protein. In the table there are about 70,000 distinct CDR3 sequences, 2.5% to 4% of which are singletons. The sequenced sample was PBMCs. The receptors were gathered from a woman between 50 and 59 years old with multiple sclerosis.

This clonotype came up many times. The V gene is TRBV7-2, the J gene TRBJ2-1, with 7 bases matching TRBD2. The CDR3 contains 16 residues. Germline values: CDR1 SGHTA, CDR2 FQGNSA. J lost 7 bases, V lost 1 base, and 10 bases had no gene match. In DNA form, the CDR3 reads TGTGCCAGCAGCTTAGTCGGGAGGAACCCAGGGAATGAGCAGTTCTTC. Protein sequence: CASSLVGRNPGNEQFF. The full variable domain, completed using reference TRBV7-2 and TRBJ2-1, is GAGVSQSPSNKVTEKGKDVELRCDPISGHTALYWYRQSLGQGLEFLIYFQGNSAPDKSGLPSDRFSAERTGGSVSTLTIQRTQQEDSAVYLCASSLVGRNPGNEQFFGPGTRLTVL.

This clonotype appeared many times. V and J are TRBV5-1 and TRBJ2-1, with D possibly TRBD1 on 6 matching bases. CDR3 length equals 15 residues. Trimming shortened V by 4 bases and J by 2 bases, and 13 bases separated the two germline ends. Germline loops: CDR1 SGHRS, CDR2 YFSETQ. The CDR3 region has the DNA TGCGCCAGCAGCACAACGGACAGTCCCTACAATGAGCAGTTCTTC. This gives the protein CASSTTDSPYNEQFF.

This clonotype occurred many times. This chain links TRBV12-3 or TRBV12-4 with TRBJ2-5; 8 bases are shared with TRBD2. There are 16 residues in the CDR3. V lost 6 bases, J lost 2 bases, and 11 bases stayed unmatched. As DNA, the CDR3 is TGTGCCAGCAGAAGGTGGGCTAGCGGGCCTCAAGAGACCCAGTACTTC. This encodes CASRRWASGPQETQYF.

This clonotype was observed many times. The rearrangement joins TRBV20-1 to TRBJ1-2; no firm D call. Trimming left V 3 bases short and J 4 bases short, with 6 bases between. This CDR3 has 11 residues. Germline lookup yields CDR1 DFQATT and CDR2 SNEGSKA (reference sequence). CDR3 sequence: CSARVAYGYTF. The CDR3 DNA follows: TGCAGTGCTAGGGTTGCCTATGGCTACACCTTC.

This chain uses TRBV12-2 with TRBJ2-1; the D segment call TRBD2 is taken from the table without a DNA check. TRBV12-2 is reported as a pseudogene. The CDR3 extends over 19 amino acids. CDR3 sequence (DNA): TGTGCAAGTCGCTTAAGGCGAGGAGGGAGCGGGAGCACCCTCAATGAGCAGTTCTTC. It translates to CASRLRRGGSGSTLNEQFF.

This clonotype was seen ten or more times. This sequence joins TRBV28 and TRBJ2-1, with D possibly TRBD2 on 6 matching bases. The V gene lost 3 bases and the J gene lost 4 bases, with 13 bases spanning the gap. The CDR3 sequence is 15 residues long. Per the germline V gene, CDR1 is MDHEN and CDR2 is SYDVKM. The CDR3 protein is CASSFRRANYNEQFF. CDR3 nucleotide sequence: TGTGCCAGCAGTTTTAGGAGGGCCAATTACAATGAGCAGTTCTTC.

This clonotype was detected many times. The chain carries TRBV20-1 and TRBJ1-5; TRBD1 matches at 8 bases. J lost 4 bases, V lost 6 bases, and 8 bases had no gene match. Germline V CDR1 and CDR2: DFQATT, SNEGSKA (reference sequence). The CDR3 consists of 14 residues. The CDR3 protein is CSAPPRTGNQPQHF. CDR3 nucleotide sequence: TGCAGTGCCCCTCCTCGGACAGGGAATCAGCCCCAGCATTTT.

Many counts were recorded for this clonotype. The V call is TRBV20-1, the J call TRBJ2-5, with TRBD2 identical over 9 bases. The CDR3 consists of 15 residues. V lost 1 base, J lost 2 bases, and 5 bases stayed unmatched. In germline, CDR1 is DFQATT, CDR2 SNEGSKA (reference sequence). The CDR3 spells CSARGLAGIQETQYF. The CDR3 nucleotides read TGCAGTGCTAGAGGGCTAGCGGGAATACAAGAGACCCAGTACTTC.

There are many counts of this clonotype. The chain uses TRBV19 and TRBJ1-2, with no clear D. This CDR3 region has 14 residues. Germline V gene lookup returns CDR1 LNHDA and CDR2 SQIVND (reference sequence). Trimming stripped 1 base from V and 8 bases from J, with 14 bases between. The CDR3 nucleotides read TGTGCCAGTAGTATAGTCCCCAACAACCACGGCTACACCTTC. This gives the protein CASSIVPNNHGYTF.